Described below is a single T cell receptor beta chain sequence and its context. This sample was taken from a study of blood T cell repertoires in COVID-19. In the study overall: Italy, Spain and the United States were the sources of the convalescent and acute COVID-19 samples. PBMCs, B-cell-depleted T cells, or T cells were the source of the cDNA or gDNA that made up the material.

Study processing details: The assay estimated nucleated cells by amplifying reference gene primers. TCRdb's table, derived via immunoSEQ multiplex PCR, lists solely in-frame clones and lacks some. V, J and clone size are taken as reported in that table, and D and trimming were inferred from the DNA itself. The sample yields hundreds of thousands of clones, 87% seen once. Germline CDR1 SEHNR, CDR2 FQNEAQ (reference sequence). The V and J ends lost 5 bases and 2 bases, in that order; junction bases with no gene match: 5. CDR3 length: 15 residues. This sequence originates from a man younger than 30 with active or convalescent COVID-19. The chain uses TRBV7-9 and TRBJ1-1, with 10 bases aligning to TRBD1. The sample taken for sequencing was peripheral blood. The CDR3 nucleotides read TGTGCCAGCAGCGCCCGGGACAGGGGCAACACTGAAGCTTTCTTT. Amino acids: CASSARDRGNTEAFF.